Presented here are 21 T cell receptor beta chains from one specimen sequenced in a study of T-cell memory formation after mild COVID-19. A single record per CDR3 protein comes from TCRdb applying MiXCR to the 5' RACE reads. The table records approximately 290,000 distinct CDR3 sequences, around a sixth of them present only once. Sequencing used PBMCs or a T cell subset sorted from them (not recorded which). These receptors were obtained from a man between 18 and 35 years old who had mild COVID-19 (a few samples of this study predate the infection). Cell type and time point are not known.

This clonotype came up many times. V gene TRBV29-1 combines with J gene TRBJ2-3; D ambiguous. V lost 3 bases to trimming and J lost 0 bases, with 7 bases between them. CDR1 SQVTM and CDR2 ANQGSEA come from the germline V gene. The CDR3 extends over 13 amino acids. For the CDR3, the DNA is TGCAGCGTTGAGTCTTCCAGCACAGATACGCAGTATTTT. As protein: CSVESSSTDTQYF.

For this clonotype: At one boundary the junction diverges from the germline segment, which might be a read error. The gene calls are TRBV4-3 and TRBJ1-1; weak D call: TRBD1 (6 bases). In germline, CDR1 is LGHNA, CDR2 YSLEER. The CDR3 length is 13 residues. CDR3 sequence reads: CDSSQRGLTEAFF. The CDR3 DNA reads TGCGACAGCAGCCAACGGGGGCTCACTGAAGCTTTCTTT.

The chain carries TRBV29-1 and TRBJ2-3; TRBD1 aligns across 9 bases. The CDR3 totals 14 residues. Germline loops: CDR1 SQVTM, CDR2 ANQGSEA. J lost 4 bases, V lost 3 bases, and 5 bases had no gene match. Here the CDR3 reads CSVEGDREPDTQYF. The CDR3 DNA reads as TGCAGCGTTGAGGGGGACAGGGAGCCAGATACGCAGTATTTT.

This clonotype appeared many times. The chain combines TRBV20-1 with TRBJ1-3; the D is unclear. Germline V CDR1 and CDR2: DFQATT, SNEGSKA (reference sequence). The germline V and J ends were trimmed by 3 bases and 4 bases, with 16 bases remaining between them. CDR3 size: 15 residues. The CDR3 loop is CSASNPNARGNTIYF. In DNA, the CDR3 is TGCAGTGCTAGTAATCCCAACGCCCGCGGAAACACCATATATTTT.

This chain joins TRBV7-2 and TRBJ1-2; 7 bases match TRBD1. Per the germline V gene, CDR1 is SGHTA and CDR2 is FQGNSA. The CDR3 contains 16 residues. J lost 2 bases, V lost 1 base, and 7 bases had no gene match. This chain's CDR3 is CASSLGFGTVNYGYTF. The CDR3 nucleotides are TGTGCCAGCAGCTTAGGATTCGGGACAGTGAACTATGGCTACACCTTC.

This clonotype has just a few counts. V gene TRBV2 combines with J gene TRBJ1-4; D is uncertain. CDR3 length: 12 amino acids. Germline values: CDR1 SNHLY, CDR2 FYNNEI. V lost 4 bases, J lost 5 bases, and 5 bases lay in between. The CDR3 reads CASSGVNEKLFF. In DNA, the CDR3 is TGTGCCAGCAGTGGTGTAAATGAAAAACTGTTTTTT.

The V and J genes are TRBV15 and TRBJ1-5; 8 bases agree with TRBD1. This CDR3 comprises 17 residues. Germline CDR1 LNHNV, CDR2 YYDKDF (reference sequence). With V trimmed by 1 base and J by 5 bases, 10 bases remained unmatched. The CDR3 sequence is CATSRAYGQGRDQPQHF. The CDR3 nucleotides are TGTGCCACCAGCAGAGCATACGGACAGGGAAGAGATCAGCCCCAGCATTTT. The full variable domain, in which reference TRBV15 and TRBJ1-5 provide the parts outside the CDR3, is DAMVIQNPRYQVTQFGKPVTLSCSQTLNHNVMYWYQQKSSQAPKLLFHYYDKDFNNEADTPDNFQSRRPNTSFCFLDIRSPGLGDTAMYLCATSRAYGQGRDQPQHFGDGTRLSIL.

The chain combines TRBV20-1 with TRBJ1-3, with TRBD1 identical over 8 bases. The CDR3 contains 16 residues. CDR1 and CDR2 from the germline V gene are DFQATT and SNEGSKA (reference sequence). The trim removed 0 bases at V and 1 base at J, leaving 5 bases unmatched. The DNA of the CDR3 is TGCAGTGCTAGAGACCGGACAGGGACTTCTGGAAACACCATATATTTT. The encoded protein is CSARDRTGTSGNTIYF.

This clonotype was found a few times. This chain connects TRBV20-1 to TRBJ2-1; either TRBD1 or TRBD2 may fit D (5 bases each). V shed 0 bases and J shed 10 bases, with 19 bases lying between them. This CDR3 has 15 amino acids. CDR1 is DFQATT, CDR2 SNEGSKA, per germline (reference sequence). The DNA of the CDR3 is TGCAGTGCTAGAGACCCGAGGGACGCCTGGGACGAGCAGTTCTTC. Translation: CSARDPRDAWDEQFF.

This clonotype turned up a few times. V gene TRBV6-2 or TRBV6-3 combines with J gene TRBJ1-5, with 7 bases aligning to TRBD1. V shed 2 bases, J shed 5 bases, and the junction held 9 bases outside the gene matches. The CDR3 contains 16 residues. The V gene's germline CDR1 is MNHEY and CDR2 SVGEGT. The CDR3 sequence is CASSYTPSTGDQPQHF. The CDR3 DNA reads TGTGCCAGCAGTTACACCCCTTCTACAGGGGATCAGCCCCAGCATTTT.

The J gene is TRBJ1-1, the V gene TRBV29-1; D is uncertain. Germline CDR1 SQVTM, CDR2 ANQGSEA. The CDR3 totals 12 residues. The germline V and J ends were trimmed by 6 bases and 7 bases, with 15 bases remaining between them. CDR3 sequence: CSVEKPGDEAFF. The CDR3 nucleotides are TGCAGCGTCGAAAAACCGGGAGATGAAGCTTTCTTT.

This clonotype was seen a handful of times. The rearrangement joins TRBV18 to TRBJ1-4, with 9 bases fitting TRBD1. Germline lookup yields CDR1 KGHSH and CDR2 LQKENI. J gave up 8 bases and V 2 bases, and 12 bases lay outside the gene matches. CDR3 length: 17 residues. The CDR3 sequence: CASSPGDRALLREKLFF. In DNA, the CDR3 is TGTGCCAGCTCACCAGGGGACAGGGCCCTTCTCCGGGAAAAACTGTTTTTT.

At least ten counts were recorded for this clonotype. The genes are TRBV6-5 and TRBJ2-3; 10 nucleotides agree with TRBD2. The CDR3 has 17 residues. V was pared by 6 bases and J by 5 bases, with 14 bases of the junction left unmatched. Germline V gives CDR1 MNHEY, CDR2 SVGAGI. The CDR3 protein is CASSSLAAGGPKDTQYF. CDR3 bases: TGTGCCAGCAGCTCGCTAGCAGCGGGGGGGCCGAAAGATACGCAGTATTTT.

This clonotype was seen many times. J is TRBJ2-7 and V is TRBV18; D unresolved. The germline V and J ends were trimmed by 2 bases and 4 bases, with 9 bases remaining between them. The CDR3 runs 13 residues. The germline V gene encodes CDR1 KGHSH and CDR2 LQKENI. The CDR3 protein is CASSPTAAYEQYF. The CDR3 DNA is TGTGCCAGCTCACCAACGGCAGCTTACGAGCAGTACTTC.

The V gene is TRBV7-2, the J gene TRBJ1-6, with D possibly matching TRBD1 (5 bases). The V gene lost 7 bases and the J gene lost 0 bases, with 10 bases spanning the gap. The CDR3 spans 15 residues. Germline CDR1 and CDR2: SGHTA and FQGNSA. This CDR3 reads CASITDSSYNSPLHF. The CDR3 bases are TGTGCCAGCATCACAGACAGCTCCTATAATTCACCCCTCCACTTT.

In its sample, this clonotype was seen many times. V gene TRBV5-1 combines with J gene TRBJ2-3, with 10 bases lining up with TRBD2. CDR3 length: 15 residues. Germline trimming cut 4 bases from V and 1 base from J; bases unmatched to any gene: 3. Germline CDR1 SGHRS, CDR2 YFSETQ. CDR3 protein: CASSLTSGGTDTQYF. The CDR3 DNA is TGCGCCAGCAGCCTAACTAGCGGGGGCACAGATACGCAGTATTTT.

As concerns this clonotype: A much more abundant neighbour one base away suggests this may be a read error. V usage is TRBV15 and J usage is TRBJ1-1; TRBD1 aligns across 7 bases. CDR3 length: 13 amino acids. The germline V gene encodes CDR1 LNHNV and CDR2 YYDKDF (reference sequence). CDR3 DNA: TGTGCCACCAGCAGGGACAGGAACACTGAAGCTATCTTT. Translation: CATSRDRNTEAIF. Using reference TRBV15 and TRBJ1-1 for the parts outside the CDR3, the full variable domain is DAMVIQNPRYQVTQFGKPVTLSCSQTLNHNVMYWYQQKSSQAPKLLFHYYDKDFNNEADTPDNFQSRRPNTSFCFLDIRSPGLGDTAMYLCATSRDRNTEAIFGQGTRLTVV.

The chain is built from TRBV4-2 and TRBJ1-1, with D maybe TRBD1 (5 bases). CDR3 length equals 14 residues. Germline values: CDR1 LGHNA, CDR2 YNFKEQ. The germline V and J ends were trimmed by 7 bases and 4 bases, with 16 bases remaining between them. CDR3 amino acids: CASIPGPESTEAFF. The CDR3 DNA reads TGTGCCAGCATACCGGGACCCGAGAGCACTGAAGCTTTCTTT.

The rearrangement uses TRBV24-1 and TRBJ2-5; 8 nucleotides align to TRBD2. The CDR3 covers 17 residues. The J segment lost 4 bases and the V segment lost 0 bases, leaving 9 bases of the junction unmatched. In germline, CDR1 is KGHDR, CDR2 SFDVKD. CDR3 nucleotide sequence: TGTGCCACCAGTGATTTGCGCGGCGGGGGGCCGGGAGAGACCCAGTACTTC. This codes for CATSDLRGGGPGETQYF.

The chain uses TRBV6-2 or TRBV6-3 and TRBJ2-6, with D possibly TRBD1 on 5 matching bases. Trimming left V 4 bases short and J 1 base short, with 8 bases between. The CDR3 spans 15 residues. The germline V gene encodes CDR1 MNHEY and CDR2 SVGEGT. The CDR3 region has the DNA TGTGCCAGCAGTTCCTACAGGTCTGGGGCCAACGTCCTGACTTTC. The encoded protein is CASSSYRSGANVLTF.

The rearrangement links TRBV6-1 to TRBJ2-7, with D uncertain. The CDR3 is 14 residues long. CDR1 and CDR2 (germline): MNHNS, SASEGT. Trimming took 4 bases from V and 2 from J, leaving 12 bases between them. The CDR3 loop reads CASSGPTLTYEQYF. The CDR3 coding sequence is TGTGCCAGCAGTGGACCGACACTTACCTACGAGCAGTACTTC.